In this sample, the clone carrying this T cell receptor (beta chain) turned up many times. Its antigen is not known. This sample stems from a study of T-cell memory formation after mild COVID-19. As for the study in general: Clustering of TCRs was largely donor specific.

CDR1 SGHRS and CDR2 YFSETQ come from the germline V gene. Between the trimmed V and J ends, which lost 4 bases and 5 bases, there was a span of 21 bases. CDR3 length equals 16 residues. Constant-segment primers were used for 5'RACE, and the resulting TCR alpha and TCR beta cDNA libraries carried sample barcodes and UMIs. MiXCR, run by TCRdb on the 5' RACE reads, gives a single entry per CDR3 protein. This sample has about 200,000 distinct CDR3 sequences, with 9% to 10% found just once. Points from the study as a whole: Clones which contracted sat mainly in CM and EM if CD4+, and in EMRA if CD8+. Certain responding clones were present in pre-infection memory, suggesting participation of cross-reactive memory.

The sequenced material came from PBMCs or a T cell subset sorted from them (not recorded which). The sequence derives from a man aged 18 to 35 who had mild COVID-19 (a few samples of this study predate the infection). Cell type and time point are not known. The J gene is TRBJ2-5, the V gene TRBV5-1; D tentatively reads TRBD1 or TRBD2 (6 bases each). CDR3 coding DNA: TGCGCCAGCAGCATTACCACCGCCGGGGGCGGGGAGACCCAGTACTTC. It is translated as CASSITTAGGGETQYF.